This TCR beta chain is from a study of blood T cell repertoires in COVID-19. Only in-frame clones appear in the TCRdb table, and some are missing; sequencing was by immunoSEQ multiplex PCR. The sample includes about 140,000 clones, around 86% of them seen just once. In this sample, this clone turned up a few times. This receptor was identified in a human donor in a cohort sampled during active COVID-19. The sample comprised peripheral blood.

The CDR3: CASSLTGQNYEQYF. The CDR3, as DNA: TGTGCCAGCAGCTTAACAGGGCAAAACTACGAGCAGTACTTC. The genes are TRBV11-2 and TRBJ2-7; TRBD1 is a possible D gene (6 bases). V gave up 2 bases and J gave up 3 bases, with 11 bases separating them. The germline gives CDR1 SGHAT, CDR2 FQNNGV. The CDR3 is 14 residues long.